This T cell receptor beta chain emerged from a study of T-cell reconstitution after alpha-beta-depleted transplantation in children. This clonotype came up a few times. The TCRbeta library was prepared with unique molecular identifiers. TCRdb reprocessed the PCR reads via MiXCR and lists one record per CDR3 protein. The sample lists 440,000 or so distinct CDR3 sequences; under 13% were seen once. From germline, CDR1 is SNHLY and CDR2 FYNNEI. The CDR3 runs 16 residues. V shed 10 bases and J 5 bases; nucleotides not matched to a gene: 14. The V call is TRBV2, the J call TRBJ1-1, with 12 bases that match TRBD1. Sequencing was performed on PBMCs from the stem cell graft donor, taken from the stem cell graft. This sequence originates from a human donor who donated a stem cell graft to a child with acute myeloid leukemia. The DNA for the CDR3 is TGTGCCAACAATCGGGACAGGGGGCTTTTTAGGACTGAAGCTTTCTTT. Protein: CANNRDRGLFRTEAFF. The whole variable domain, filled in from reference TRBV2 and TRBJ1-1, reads EPEVTQTPSHQVTQMGQEVILRCVPISNHLYFYWYRQILGQKVEFLVSFYNNEISEKSEIFDDQFSVERPDGSNFTLKIRSTKLEDSAMYFCANNRDRGLFRTEAFFGQGTRLTVV.